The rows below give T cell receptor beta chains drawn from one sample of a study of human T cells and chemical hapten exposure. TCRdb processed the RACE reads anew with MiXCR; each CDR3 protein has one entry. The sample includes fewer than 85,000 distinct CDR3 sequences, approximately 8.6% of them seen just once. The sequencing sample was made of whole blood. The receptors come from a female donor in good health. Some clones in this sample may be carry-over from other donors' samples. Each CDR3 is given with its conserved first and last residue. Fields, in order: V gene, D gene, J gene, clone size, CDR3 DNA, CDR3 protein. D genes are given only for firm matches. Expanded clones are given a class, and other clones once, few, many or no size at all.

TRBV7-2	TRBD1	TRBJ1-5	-	TGTGCCAGCAGCGTAACAGGGGGTGGTCAGCCCCAGCATTTT	CASSVTGGGQPQHF
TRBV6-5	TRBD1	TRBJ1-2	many	TGTGCCAGCAGAAACCAAGGGGGACAGGGGATTAGTGGCTACACCTTC	CASRNQGGQGISGYTF
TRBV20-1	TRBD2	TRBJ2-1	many	TGCAGTGCTAGAGTGGAGCGGGGGGGATACAATGAGCAGTTCTTC	CSARVERGGYNEQFF
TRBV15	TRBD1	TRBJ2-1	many	TGTGCCACCAGCAGTGAAGTGGGACAGGGAAAGTTCTTC	CATSSEVGQGKFF
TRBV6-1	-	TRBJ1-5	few	TGTGCCAGCAGTGAAATGGGGGTCAATCAGCCCCAGCATTTT	CASSEMGVNQPQHF
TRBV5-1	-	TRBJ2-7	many	TGCGCCAGCAGCTTCAGGGAGACCTCCTACGAGCAGTACTTC	CASSFRETSYEQYF
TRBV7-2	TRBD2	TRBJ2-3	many	TGTGCCAGCAGCTTAGTGGCTAGCGGGGGGGCCGCGCAGTATTTT	CASSLVASGGAAQYF
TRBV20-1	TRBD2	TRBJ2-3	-	TGCAGTGCTAGTCTTCGAGCGGGGGTTTCAGATACGCAGTATTTT	CSASLRAGVSDTQYF
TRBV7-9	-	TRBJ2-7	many	TGTGCCAGCAGCCTGGTCGGACAGACCTACGAGCAGTACTTC	CASSLVGQTYEQYF
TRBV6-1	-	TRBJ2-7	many	TGTGCCAGCACCTTGGTTTTCAGGGTAAGCTCCTACGAGCAGTACTTC	CASTLVFRVSSYEQYF